The next 32 T cell receptor beta chains were all read from a single sample in a study of cytomegalovirus exposure and HLA in healthy donors. 13 Jbeta primers and 60 Vbeta primers were used for the PCR. The protocol was immunoSEQ multiplex PCR, while the TCRdb copy is restricted to in-frame clones and leaves out a portion. The sample has 100,000 or so clones, 65% to 80% seen once. The sequenced material came from PBMCs. These receptors all come from a woman aged 45 to 65 in good health and CMV-seropositive.

Comment on this clone: In the same sample, other DNA sequences code for this CDR3. V is TRBV19 and J is TRBJ2-1, with 11 bases aligning to TRBD2. The CDR3 runs 16 residues. Germline CDR1 reads LNHDA; CDR2 reads SQIVND (reference sequence). Losses at the gene ends were 5 bases for V and 3 bases for J; bases not matched to a gene: 6. Here the CDR3 DNA reads TGTGCCAGTAGTCCCGGACTAGCGGGCCTCTACAATGAGCAGTTCTTC. Protein sequence: CASSPGLAGLYNEQFF.

The CDR3, as DNA: TGTGCCAGCAGTTACCAGGGGAGGGAGGGTGAAAAACTGTTTTTT. It yields the protein CASSYQGREGEKLFF. The V gene is TRBV6-6, the J gene TRBJ1-4; D is possibly TRBD1 (6 bases). Germline CDR1 MNHNY, CDR2 SVGAGI (reference sequence). This CDR3 region has 15 residues. V shed 2 bases and J shed 7 bases, with 14 bases lying between them.

This chain links TRBV4-2 with TRBJ2-3; 11 bases fit TRBD2. CDR3 length: 18 residues. V dropped 5 bases and J dropped 2; count of bases not matched to a gene: 12. Germline lookup yields CDR1 LGHNA and CDR2 YNFKEQ. As DNA, the CDR3 is TGTGCCAGCAGCTTCCATCTAGCGGGAGGAACCAACACAGATACGCAGTATTTT. This codes for CASSFHLAGGTNTDTQYF.

The rearrangement links TRBV4-1 to TRBJ1-1, with D perhaps TRBD1 (6 bases). This CDR3 has 14 residues. Germline-derived CDR1 and CDR2 are MGHRA and YSYEKL. Trimming removed 1 base from V and 7 bases from J, with 13 bases in between. CDR3: CASSQVGDIREAFF. CDR3 nucleotides: TGCGCCAGCAGCCAAGTGGGGGACATACGTGAAGCTTTCTTT.

The V gene is TRBV6-4, the J gene TRBJ1-2, with 7 bases that match TRBD1. The germline V gene encodes CDR1 MRHNA and CDR2 SNTAGT. V trimming: 6 bases; J trimming: 1 base; junction bases outside the gene matches: 5. The CDR3 extends over 14 amino acids. CDR3 amino acids: CASRYRGGNYGYTF. The CDR3 nucleotides are TGTGCCAGCAGGTACAGGGGAGGTAACTATGGCTACACCTTC.

This clone showed up just a few times. This chain links TRBV19 with TRBJ1-1; no definite D call. This CDR3 has 15 amino acids. V lost 6 bases to trimming and J lost 2 bases, with 16 bases between them. Germline CDR1 reads LNHDA; CDR2 reads SQIVND (reference sequence). CDR3: CASSLQALPNTEAFF. CDR3 bases: TGTGCCAGTAGCTTGCAGGCCCTGCCTAACACTGAAGCTTTCTTT.

V is TRBV5-4 and J is TRBJ1-2, with 10 bases aligning to TRBD1. The CDR3 is made up of 15 amino acids. Trimming took 5 bases from V and 4 from J; bases not matched to a gene: 8. The V gene's germline CDR1 is SGHNT and CDR2 YYREEE (reference sequence). The CDR3 spells CASRTGGALGYGYTF. In DNA, the CDR3 is TGTGCCAGCAGGACAGGGGGCGCATTGGGCTATGGCTACACCTTC.

The chain couples TRBV14 to TRBJ1-1; possibly TRBD1 for D (5 bases). Germline V gives CDR1 SGHDN, CDR2 FVKESK. CDR3 size: 13 residues. Trimming pared 3 bases from V and 4 bases from J, leaving 9 bases between. The CDR3 nucleotides are TGTGCCAGCAGCCAGAGCAGGGTCACTGAAGCTTTCTTT. Protein product: CASSQSRVTEAFF. The full variable domain, with the rest looked up from reference TRBV14 and TRBJ1-1, is EAGVTQFPSHSVIEKGQTVTLRCDPISGHDNLYWYRRVMGKEIKFLLHFVKESKQDESGMPNNRFLAERTGGTYSTLKVQPAELEDSGVYFCASSQSRVTEAFFGQGTRLTVV.

The gene calls are TRBV2 and TRBJ2-5; 7 bases line up with TRBD2. V dropped 7 bases and J dropped 5; count of bases not matched to a gene: 1. The CDR3 spans 11 residues. Germline CDR1 and CDR2: SNHLY and FYNNEI. The CDR3 DNA reads TGTGCCAGCAACGGGAGGGAGACCCAGTACTTC. Translating gives CASNGRETQYF.

This clone was detected once. The chain couples TRBV9 to TRBJ1-5, with D possibly TRBD1 on 6 matching bases. Between the trimmed V and J ends, which lost 0 bases and 2 bases, there was a span of 9 bases. This CDR3 spans 15 amino acids. Germline assignment: CDR1 SGDLS and CDR2 YYNGEE. CDR3 DNA sequence: TGTGCCAGCAGCGTAGACAGGGAAGGCAATCAGCCCCAGCATTTT. Translated: CASSVDREGNQPQHF.

This CDR3 reads CASSYAGTNEQYF. CDR3 coding DNA: TGTGCCAGCAGTTACGCGGGGACCAACGAGCAGTACTTC. This chain joins TRBV6-6 and TRBJ2-5, with a possible D match to TRBD2 (6 bases). Near its end, the DNA agrees better with TRBJ2-7, so the J call may be wrong. The CDR3 is 13 residues long. Germline loops: CDR1 MNHNY, CDR2 SVGAGI (reference sequence).

The V call is TRBV19, the J call TRBJ2-7; possible D gene TRBD2, 5 bases. V gave up 4 bases and J gave up 0 bases, with 16 bases separating them. CDR3 length: 16 amino acids. From germline, CDR1 is LNHDA and CDR2 SQIVND (reference sequence). The CDR3 DNA reads as TGTGCCAGTAGTACCTCGATGACTACATCCTCCTACGAGCAGTACTTC. This sequence encodes CASSTSMTTSSYEQYF.

This clone was seen a handful of times. The chain has TRBV2 and TRBJ2-7; 7 bases align to TRBD2. CDR1 and CDR2 (germline): SNHLY, FYNNEI. This CDR3 has 15 residues. The junction had 12 bases not matched to a gene; V was cut back by 10 bases and J by 0 bases. This CDR3 reads CANSIRLAASYEQYF. The CDR3, as DNA: TGTGCCAACTCAATCCGGCTAGCGGCCTCCTACGAGCAGTACTTC.

Points on this clone: The junction and the germline gene differ at one end; a read error may be behind it. The V gene is TRBV7-9, the J gene TRBJ2-3, with TRBD1 identical over 10 bases. Germline V CDR1 and CDR2: SEHNR, FQNEAQ (reference sequence). The CDR3 totals 16 residues. The CDR3: CSSSFAGTGADDTQYF. The CDR3 nucleotides read TGTTCCAGCAGCTTTGCCGGGACAGGGGCGGATGATACGCAGTATTTT.

The chain links TRBV7-8 to TRBJ2-1; a possible D gene is TRBD2 (6 bases). The CDR3 is 15 amino acids. Germline-derived CDR1 and CDR2 are SGHVS and FQNEAQ. Trimming stripped 5 bases from V and 10 bases from J, with 21 bases between. The CDR3 DNA reads TGTGCCAGCAGCAGGCCGGGACTTACCTCTTTGGAGCAGTTCTTC. This gives the protein CASSRPGLTSLEQFF.

The chain couples TRBV15 to TRBJ2-5; perhaps TRBD2 as D (6 bases). The end of the DNA fits TRBJ2-7 better, so the J call may be wrong. Germline CDR1 and CDR2: LNHNV and YYDKDF (reference sequence). There are 16 residues in the CDR3. Written as DNA, the CDR3 is TGTGCCACCAGCAGAGGACGGTCTATAGCGGCCTACGAGCAGTACTTC. This sequence encodes CATSRGRSIAAYEQYF.

This clone was counted once. The chain links TRBV18 to TRBJ1-1; no reliable D call. Trimming cost V 1 base and J 0 bases, with 6 bases left between them. The V gene's germline CDR1 is KGHSH and CDR2 LQKENI. The CDR3 has 14 residues. CDR3: CASSPQQLNTEAFF. The DNA of the CDR3 is TGTGCCAGCTCACCACAACAGCTGAACACTGAAGCTTTCTTT.

The chain couples TRBV2 to TRBJ2-4, with TRBD1 as a possible D gene (5 bases). From germline, CDR1 is SNHLY and CDR2 FYNNEI. This CDR3 spans 15 amino acids. The V gene lost 7 bases and the J gene lost 6 bases, with 19 bases spanning the gap. The CDR3 loop reads CASMKYGTGANIQYF. The CDR3 DNA reads as TGTGCCAGCATGAAGTATGGAACAGGTGCAAACATTCAGTACTTC.

The chain joins TRBV2 to TRBJ2-5; TRBD1 is a possible D gene (6 bases). The J call is uncertain, as TRBJ2-7 better fits the DNA end. The CDR3 loop spans 12 amino acids. Germline CDR1 reads SNHLY; CDR2 reads FYNNEI. This CDR3 is CASRTGIYEQYF. CDR3 in DNA: TGTGCCAGCAGAACAGGGATCTACGAGCAGTACTTC.

The chain recombines TRBV9 with TRBJ2-5; 10 bases map to TRBD1. There are 17 residues in the CDR3. Germline V gene data show CDR1 as SGDLS and CDR2 as YYNGEE. The V segment lost 4 bases and the J segment 1 base; nucleotides outside the gene matches: 10. CDR3 DNA: TGTGCCAGCAGCTTCTCATCCGGGACAGGGGTCCAAGAGACCCAGTACTTC. This translates into CASSFSSGTGVQETQYF.

The rearrangement links TRBV9 to TRBJ2-1; no definite D call. This CDR3 contains 13 residues. The germline V and J ends were trimmed by 2 bases and 6 bases, with 9 bases remaining between them. Per germline, CDR1 SGDLS and CDR2 YYNGEE. The CDR3, as DNA: TGTGCCAGCAGCGTTAACAGATTCAATGAGCAGTTCTTC. This codes for CASSVNRFNEQFF.

The gene calls are TRBV5-1 and TRBJ1-2; 10 positions match TRBD1. V shed 3 bases and J 6 bases; nucleotides not matched to a gene: 8. From germline, CDR1 is SGHRS and CDR2 YFSETQ. This CDR3 is 15 amino acids long. The CDR3 region is CASSSRDRGSDGYTF. CDR3 DNA sequence: TGCGCCAGCAGCTCGCGGGACAGGGGATCGGATGGCTACACCTTC.

This clone was recorded a few times. This chain uses TRBV6-5 with TRBJ1-6; 7 bases match TRBD1. Germline V CDR1 and CDR2: MNHEY, SVGAGI. The CDR3 is 16 amino acids. The V and J ends lost 2 bases and 7 bases, in that order; junction bases with no gene match: 8. CDR3 sequence: CASSYRTTGTNSPLHF. The CDR3 DNA reads as TGTGCCAGCAGTTACAGGACGACAGGGACGAATTCACCCCTCCACTTT.

V and J are TRBV5-4 and TRBJ1-1, with D possibly TRBD1 on 6 matching bases. The CDR3 loop spans 15 amino acids. V gave up 0 bases and J gave up 6 bases, with 15 bases separating them. CDR1 is SGHNT, CDR2 YYREEE, per germline (reference sequence). The CDR3 reads CASSLGNRDWSEAFF. For the CDR3, the DNA is TGTGCCAGCAGCTTGGGGAACAGGGATTGGTCTGAAGCTTTCTTT.

V and J are TRBV19 and TRBJ2-3; unclear D gene. From germline, CDR1 is LNHDA and CDR2 SQIVND (reference sequence). CDR3 size: 14 residues. Trimming pared 6 bases from V and 1 base from J, leaving 11 bases between. As DNA, the CDR3 is TGTGCCAGTAGCCCAGTCTCCCGCACAGATACGCAGTATTTT. This translates into CASSPVSRTDTQYF.

CDR3 in DNA: TGCGCCAGCAGCTTCCGGACAGATGCAACTAATGAAAAACTGTTTTTT. It specifies CASSFRTDATNEKLFF. The chain links TRBV4-1 to TRBJ1-4; the D gene is possibly TRBD1 (6 bases). Trimming took 5 bases from V and 0 from J, leaving 13 bases between them. This CDR3 contains 16 residues. The germline gives CDR1 MGHRA, CDR2 YSYEKL.

The rearrangement links TRBV7-2 to TRBJ1-1; no clear D gene. Trimming took 0 bases from V and 4 from J, leaving 6 bases between them. Looked up from germline, CDR1 is SGHTA and CDR2 is FQGNSA. This CDR3 is built from 13 residues. The CDR3 DNA reads TGTGCCAGCAGCTTAGCGGAGGGCACTGAAGCTTTCTTT. This encodes CASSLAEGTEAFF.

This clone was recorded a few times. J is TRBJ1-5 and V is TRBV7-2, with 8 bases identical to TRBD1. V was clipped by 4 bases and J by 4 bases; unmatched bases: 3. The V gene's germline CDR1 is SGHTA and CDR2 FQGNSA. The CDR3 contains 14 residues. CDR3 nucleotides: TGTGCCAGCAGCTCGCGGACAGGGAATCAGCCCCAGCATTTT. Translation: CASSSRTGNQPQHF. Looking up the rest from reference TRBV7-2 and TRBJ1-5 gives the full variable domain: GAGVSQSPSNKVTEKGKDVELRCDPISGHTALYWYRQSLGQGLEFLIYFQGNSAPDKSGLPSDRFSAERTGGSVSTLTIQRTQQEDSAVYLCASSSRTGNQPQHFGDGTRLSIL.

The chain carries TRBV2 and TRBJ1-2, with D unresolved. The germline V and J ends were trimmed by 1 base and 7 bases, with 10 bases remaining between them. This CDR3 contains 13 residues. Per the germline V gene, CDR1 is SNHLY and CDR2 is FYNNEI. Written as DNA, the CDR3 is TGTGCCAGCAGTGAAGTGGCAGGTGGTGGCTACACCTTC. It translates to CASSEVAGGGYTF.

The chain employs TRBV12-5 and TRBJ1-6; 9 bases map to TRBD1. This CDR3 has 18 amino acids. The V and J ends lost 3 bases and 10 bases, in that order; junction bases with no gene match: 16. Germline assignment: CDR1 LGHNT and CDR2 FRNRAP. CDR3 in DNA: TGTGCTAGTGGTTTCACCGGGACAGGGCGCTCCGGCGGGTCACCCCTCCACTTT. Translated, it gives CASGFTGTGRSGGSPLHF.

The chain carries TRBV2 and TRBJ1-2, with 10 bases identical to TRBD1. The germline CDR1 and CDR2 sequences are SNHLY and FYNNEI. The CDR3 extends over 15 amino acids. The V gene end was trimmed by 3 bases and the J gene end by 5 bases; junction bases not matched to a gene: 6. CDR3 coding DNA: TGTGCCAGCAGTGATAGACAGGGGGCTCGTTATGGCTACACCTTC. Translation gives CASSDRQGARYGYTF.

In the case of this clone: Relative to the germline gene, one junction end is altered; a read error may explain this. V gene TRBV7-9 combines with J gene TRBJ1-4; perhaps TRBD1 as D (5 bases). This CDR3 is 14 amino acids long. Germline V gene data show CDR1 as SEHNR and CDR2 as FQNEAQ (reference sequence). Written as DNA, the CDR3 is TGTTCCAGCAGCTTACCGGGAGGGGATGAAAAACTGTTTTTT. It specifies CSSSLPGGDEKLFF.